The 18 T cell receptor beta chains listed next were all sequenced from one sample in a study of T cell responses to AZD1222 COVID-19 vaccine. The repertoire was sequenced with immunoSEQ multiplex PCR; TCRdb's copy has only in-frame clones and lacks some. Of approximately 89,000 clones detected, 75% to 95% appear once; the ten largest clones hold roughly 12%. The sample consisted of peripheral blood, taken 28 days after the second AZD1222 dose. The receptor set was obtained from an adult who received the AZD1222 COVID-19 vaccine.

The chain joins TRBV4-2 to TRBJ2-1, with TRBD2 matching 10 bases. CDR1 and CDR2 (germline): LGHNA, YNFKEQ. Trimming cost V 3 bases and J 4 bases; bases outside gene matches: 6. CDR3 length equals 16 residues. The CDR3 loop reads CASSHGPSGGYNEQFF. CDR3 DNA: TGTGCCAGCAGCCATGGTCCTAGCGGGGGTTACAATGAGCAGTTCTTC.

The chain links TRBV25-1 to TRBJ1-2, with a tentative D call TRBD1 (6 bases). V dropped 6 bases and J dropped 3 bases, with 14 bases sitting between them. The germline CDR1 and CDR2 sequences are MGHDK and SYGVNS. The CDR3 covers 14 residues. Written as DNA, the CDR3 is TGTGCCAGCAGCCCCCCCGGGGGGCACTATGGCTACACCTTC. Protein product: CASSPPGGHYGYTF.

The V and J genes are TRBV19 and TRBJ2-7, with D possibly matching TRBD2 (5 bases). Germline V lookup: CDR1 LNHDA, CDR2 SQIVND (reference sequence). The CDR3 consists of 17 residues. V dropped 2 bases and J dropped 4 bases, with 21 bases sitting between them. The CDR3 DNA is TGTGCCAGTAGTATACGGCTAGCAACAACCCCCTTTTACGAGCAGTACTTC. It specifies CASSIRLATTPFYEQYF. The variable domain in full, with the rest retrieved from reference TRBV19 and TRBJ2-7, is DGGITQSPKYLFRKEGQNVTLSCEQNLNHDAMYWYRQDPGQGLRLIYYSQIVNDFQKGDIAEGYSVSREKKESFPLTVTSAQKNPTAFYLCASSIRLATTPFYEQYFGPGTRLTVT.

The CDR3 sequence: CASSPGQLISYEQYF. DNA for the CDR3: TGCGCCAGCAGCCCGGGACAGCTCATCTCCTACGAGCAGTACTTC. The chain employs TRBV5-1 and TRBJ2-7, with 7 bases that match TRBD1. Germline V gene data show CDR1 as SGHRS and CDR2 as YFSETQ. The CDR3 covers 15 residues. With V trimmed by 4 bases and J by 0 bases, 7 bases remained unmatched.

The chain is built from TRBV5-8 and TRBJ2-2; 8 bases align to TRBD1. CDR3 length equals 16 residues. Germline CDR1 and CDR2: SGHTS and YDEGEE. V lost 6 bases to trimming and J lost 4 bases; unmatched junction nucleotides: 11. CDR3 sequence: CASTQPFDRGTGELFF. Here the CDR3 DNA reads TGTGCCAGCACCCAACCGTTCGACAGGGGCACCGGGGAGCTGTTTTTT.

J is TRBJ1-1 and V is TRBV19; D gene uncertain. Germline V lookup: CDR1 LNHDA, CDR2 SQIVND (reference sequence). Deletions cut 5 bases from V and 4 bases from J, with 14 bases between. The CDR3 length is 14 residues. The CDR3 region is CASSPPRTRTEAFF. CDR3 DNA: TGTGCCAGTAGTCCACCCCGAACCCGCACTGAAGCTTTCTTT.

CDR3 DNA: TGTGCCAGCAGCGGACAGGGCGAGACTGAAGCTTTCTTT. It encodes CASSGQGETEAFF. The V gene is TRBV2, the J gene TRBJ1-1, with TRBD1 matching over 8 bases. Germline V gene sequence: CDR1 SNHLY, CDR2 FYNNEI. J gave up 5 bases and V 6 bases, and 5 bases lay outside the gene matches. The CDR3 is 13 amino acids.

CDR3 nucleotides: TGTGCCAGCACTCGAGGGTCTGTGTCTGGGAGGGCTTTCTTT. As protein: CASTRGSVSGRAFF. J is TRBJ1-1 and V is TRBV3-1 (or the pseudogene TRBV3-2); D gene ambiguous. The CDR3 is 14 amino acids. The V gene's germline CDR1 is LGHDT and CDR2 YNNKEL (reference sequence). V was pared by 7 bases and J by 11 bases, with 23 bases between.

The genes are TRBV9 and TRBJ1-4; D ambiguous. Trimming left V 4 bases short and J 2 bases short, with 9 bases between. The germline V gene encodes CDR1 SGDLS and CDR2 YYNGEE. The CDR3 has 14 residues. The CDR3 loop is CASSPDGTNEKLFF. In DNA, the CDR3 is TGTGCCAGCAGCCCGGACGGCACTAATGAAAAACTGTTTTTT.

V is TRBV20-1 and J is TRBJ1-3; D is unclear. CDR3 length: 13 residues. The V and J ends lost 6 bases and 1 base respectively, with 10 bases between them. In germline, CDR1 is DFQATT, CDR2 SNEGSKA (reference sequence). CDR3 bases: TGCAGTGCGAGTGGGAGGTCTGGAAACACCATATATTTT. Translated: CSASGRSGNTIYF.

This clone was detected only a few times. The chain uses TRBV7-2 and TRBJ1-2; D is perhaps TRBD1 (6 bases). Germline V gene sequence: CDR1 SGHTA, CDR2 FQGNSA. The CDR3 length is 13 residues. V lost 0 bases to trimming and J lost 7 bases, with 9 bases between them. CDR3 sequence: CASSLALRGGYTF. The CDR3 coding sequence is TGTGCCAGCAGCTTAGCGCTCAGGGGTGGCTACACCTTC.

The rearrangement uses TRBV5-1 and TRBJ1-5; D unresolved. The CDR3 sequence is 13 residues long. From germline, CDR1 is SGHRS and CDR2 YFSETQ. Trimming removed 5 bases from V and 4 bases from J, with 10 bases in between. CDR3 DNA: TGCGCCAGCAGGCTGGAGGCTAATCAGCCCCAGCATTTT. Translating gives CASRLEANQPQHF.

The V gene is TRBV28, the J gene TRBJ2-7, with 7 positions matching TRBD1. The CDR3 has 15 amino acids. Germline CDR1 reads MDHEN; CDR2 reads SYDVKM. J was trimmed by 9 bases and V by 4 bases; bases with no gene match: 15. The CDR3 loop is CASSSSYGTAPRQYF. CDR3 bases: TGTGCCAGCAGTTCTTCATACGGGACAGCACCGCGGCAGTACTTC.

This chain joins TRBV13 and TRBJ2-3; 8 bases match TRBD2. CDR3 length: 18 amino acids. Trimming at V came to 5 bases and at J to 1 base, leaving 14 bases not matched to a gene. Germline lookup yields CDR1 PRHDT and CDR2 FYEKMQ (reference sequence). This CDR3 reads CASSPIFGGRSGTDTQYF. CDR3 nucleotide sequence: TGTGCCAGCAGCCCCATTTTTGGCGGGAGGTCTGGCACAGATACGCAGTATTTT.

The V call is TRBV7-9, the J call TRBJ1-4, with TRBD1 as a possible D gene (5 bases). The germline V gene has CDR1 SEHNR and CDR2 FQNEAQ (reference sequence). CDR3 length: 15 amino acids. The V and J ends lost 6 bases and 8 bases respectively, with 19 bases between them. The CDR3 protein is CASSAGASSWEKLFF. The CDR3 nucleotides are TGTGCCAGCAGTGCCGGGGCGTCTTCCTGGGAAAAACTGTTTTTT.

V is TRBV4-2 and J is TRBJ2-1, with D unresolved. Germline-derived CDR1 and CDR2 are LGHNA and YNFKEQ. With 2 bases removed from V and 9 bases from J, the gap between germline ends came to 11 bases. The CDR3 loop spans 13 amino acids. The CDR3 spells CASSQSSVSEQFF. The CDR3, as DNA: TGTGCCAGCAGCCAATCTAGTGTTAGTGAGCAGTTCTTC.

V gene TRBV4-1 combines with J gene TRBJ2-2; 14 bases fit TRBD2. The CDR3 is 22 residues long. The germline V gene has CDR1 MGHRA and CDR2 YSYEKL. Trimming cost V 3 bases and J 1 base; bases outside gene matches: 16. The CDR3: CASSQDRLAGGSRKGNTGELFF. CDR3 nucleotides: TGCGCCAGCAGCCAGGATCGACTAGCGGGGGGGTCCCGAAAGGGGAACACCGGGGAGCTGTTTTTT.

The V call is TRBV6-5, the J call TRBJ1-3, with 7 bases aligning to TRBD1. CDR3 length: 15 amino acids. The J segment lost 4 bases and the V segment lost 5 bases, leaving 8 bases of the junction unmatched. The V gene's germline CDR1 is MNHEY and CDR2 SVGAGI. CDR3 residues: CASSPGTARGNTIYF. The CDR3 DNA is TGTGCCAGCAGTCCCGGGACAGCCCGGGGAAACACCATATATTTT.